This TCR beta chain comes out of a study of cytotoxic CD8 clonotypes in ibrutinib-treated CLL. Per germline, CDR1 SGDLS and CDR2 YYNGEE. V was cut by 3 bases and J by 4 bases, with 14 bases left in between. The CDR3 is 15 amino acids. Libraries were prepared by immunoSEQ multiplex PCR; TCRdb keeps only in-frame clonotypes and omits some of them. The sample has roughly 190,000 clones, over 60% seen once. This clone was seen a few times. The rearrangement links TRBV9 to TRBJ2-1, with D possibly being TRBD1 (5 bases). This clonotype originated in a human donor with chronic lymphocytic leukemia. The material was PBMCs, obtained after 24 months of ibrutinib treatment. The CDR3 sequence: CASSATGANYNEQFF. Here the CDR3 DNA reads TGTGCCAGCAGCGCCACAGGAGCTAATTACAATGAGCAGTTCTTC.